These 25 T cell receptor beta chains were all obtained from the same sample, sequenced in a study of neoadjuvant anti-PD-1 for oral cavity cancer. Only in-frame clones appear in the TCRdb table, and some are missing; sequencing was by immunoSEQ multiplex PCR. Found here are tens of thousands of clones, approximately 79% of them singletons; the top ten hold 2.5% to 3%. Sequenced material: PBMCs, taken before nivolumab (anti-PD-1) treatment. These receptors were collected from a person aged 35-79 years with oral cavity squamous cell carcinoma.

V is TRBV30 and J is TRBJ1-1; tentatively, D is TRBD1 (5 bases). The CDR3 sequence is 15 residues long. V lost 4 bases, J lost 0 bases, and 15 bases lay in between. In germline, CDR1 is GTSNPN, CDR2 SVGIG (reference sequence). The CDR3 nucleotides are TGTGCCTGGATCGCTGACGGGGCTTTGAACACTGAAGCTTTCTTT. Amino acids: CAWIADGALNTEAFF.

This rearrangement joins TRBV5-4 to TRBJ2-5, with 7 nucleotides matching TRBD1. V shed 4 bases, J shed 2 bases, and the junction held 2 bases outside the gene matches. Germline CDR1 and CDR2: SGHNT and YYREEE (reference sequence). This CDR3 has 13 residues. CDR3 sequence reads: CASSPGQQETQYF. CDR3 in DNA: TGTGCCAGCAGCCCGGGACAGCAAGAGACCCAGTACTTC.

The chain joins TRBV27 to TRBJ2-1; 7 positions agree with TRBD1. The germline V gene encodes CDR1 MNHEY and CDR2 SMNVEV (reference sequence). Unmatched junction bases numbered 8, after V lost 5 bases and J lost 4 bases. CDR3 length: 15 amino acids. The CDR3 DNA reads TGTGCCAGCAGTAACGAGGGGGCCGGGTACAATGAGCAGTTCTTC. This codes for CASSNEGAGYNEQFF.

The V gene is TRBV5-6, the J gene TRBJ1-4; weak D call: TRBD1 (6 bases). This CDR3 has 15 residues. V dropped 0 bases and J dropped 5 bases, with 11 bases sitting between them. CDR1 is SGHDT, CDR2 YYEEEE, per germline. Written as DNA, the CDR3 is TGTGCCAGCAGCTTGGTACAGGGCCGAAATGAAAAACTGTTTTTT. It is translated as CASSLVQGRNEKLFF. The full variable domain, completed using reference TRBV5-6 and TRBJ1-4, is DAGVTQSPTHLIKTRGQQVTLRCSPKSGHDTVSWYQQALGQGPQFIFQYYEEEERQRGNFPDRFSGHQFPNYSSELNVNALLLGDSALYLCASSLVQGRNEKLFFGSGTQLSVL.

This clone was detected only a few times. The CDR3 region is CASSFPGLASEQYF. CDR3 DNA: TGTGCCAGCAGCTTCCCGGGACTAGCAAGCGAGCAGTACTTC. The rearrangement links TRBV5-6 to TRBJ2-7; the match to TRBD2 covers 9 bases. The CDR3 spans 14 residues. Trimming removed 2 bases from V and 6 bases from J; junction bases left unmatched: 6. Germline CDR1 SGHDT, CDR2 YYEEEE.

CDR3 DNA sequence: TGTGCCAGCAGCTTAGGTCCCAGAATAGAGGAAAAACTGTTTTTT. This gives the protein CASSLGPRIEEKLFF. The chain employs TRBV7-2 and TRBJ1-4; D ambiguous. Trimming pared 1 base from V and 8 bases from J, leaving 14 bases between. CDR1 is SGHTA, CDR2 FQGNSA, per germline. The CDR3 spans 15 residues. The entire variable domain, with the rest obtained from reference TRBV7-2 and TRBJ1-4, is as follows: GAGVSQSPSNKVTEKGKDVELRCDPISGHTALYWYRQSLGQGLEFLIYFQGNSAPDKSGLPSDRFSAERTGGSVSTLTIQRTQQEDSAVYLCASSLGPRIEEKLFFGSGTQLSVL.

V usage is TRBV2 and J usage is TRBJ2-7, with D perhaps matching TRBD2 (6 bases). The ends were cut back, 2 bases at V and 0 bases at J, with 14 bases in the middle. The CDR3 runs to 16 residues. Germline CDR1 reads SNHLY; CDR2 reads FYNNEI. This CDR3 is CASSESAGYSSYEQYF. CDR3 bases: TGTGCCAGCAGTGAATCCGCGGGATATTCCTCCTACGAGCAGTACTTC.

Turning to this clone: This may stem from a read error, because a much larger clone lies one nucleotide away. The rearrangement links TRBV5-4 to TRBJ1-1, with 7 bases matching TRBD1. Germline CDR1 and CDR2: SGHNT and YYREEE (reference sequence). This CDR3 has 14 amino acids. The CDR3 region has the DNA TGTGTCAGCAGCGCACAGGGGAGGGACACTGAAGCTTTCTTT. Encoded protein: CVSSAQGRDTEAFF.

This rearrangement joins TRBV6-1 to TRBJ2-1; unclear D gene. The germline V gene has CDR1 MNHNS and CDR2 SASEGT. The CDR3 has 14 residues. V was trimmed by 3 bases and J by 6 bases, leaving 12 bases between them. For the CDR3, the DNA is TGTGCCAGCAGTGAGAGTTTCCCGATCAATGAGCAGTTCTTC. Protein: CASSESFPINEQFF.

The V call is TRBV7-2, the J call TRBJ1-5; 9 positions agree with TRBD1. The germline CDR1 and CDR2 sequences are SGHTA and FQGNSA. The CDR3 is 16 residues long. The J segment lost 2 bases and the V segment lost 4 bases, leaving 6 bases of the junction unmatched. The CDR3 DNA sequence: TGTGCCAGCAGCTCTGAAAGGACAGGGGGCAATCAGCCCCAGCATTTT. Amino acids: CASSSERTGGNQPQHF.

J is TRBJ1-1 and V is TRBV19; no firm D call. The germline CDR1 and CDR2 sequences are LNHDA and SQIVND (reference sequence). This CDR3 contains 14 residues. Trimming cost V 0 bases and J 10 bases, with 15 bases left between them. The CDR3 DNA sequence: TGTGCCAGTAGTATAGAGAGGAGGTCGATATTAGCTTTCTTT. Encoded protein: CASSIERRSILAFF.

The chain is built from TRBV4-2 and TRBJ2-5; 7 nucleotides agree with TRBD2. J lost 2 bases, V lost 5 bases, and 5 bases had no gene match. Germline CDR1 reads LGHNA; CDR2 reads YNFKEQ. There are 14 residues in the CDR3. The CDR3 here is CASSTTAGQETQYF. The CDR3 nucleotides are TGTGCCAGCAGCACCACAGCGGGGCAAGAGACCCAGTACTTC.

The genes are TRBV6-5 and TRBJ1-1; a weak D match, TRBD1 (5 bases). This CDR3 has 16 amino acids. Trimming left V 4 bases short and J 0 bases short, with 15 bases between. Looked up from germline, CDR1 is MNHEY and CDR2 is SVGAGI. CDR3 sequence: CASSSWTARVNTEAFF. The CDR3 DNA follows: TGTGCCAGCAGTTCCTGGACCGCCAGGGTGAACACTGAAGCTTTCTTT.

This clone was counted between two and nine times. CDR3: CAWSVRLGDTQYF. CDR3 DNA sequence: TGTGCCTGGAGTGTACGTCTTGGAGATACGCAGTATTTT. The chain couples TRBV30 to TRBJ2-3; D is ambiguous. CDR1 and CDR2 (germline): GTSNPN, SVGIG (reference sequence). V lost 0 bases to trimming and J lost 5 bases, with 9 bases between them. The CDR3 is made up of 13 amino acids.

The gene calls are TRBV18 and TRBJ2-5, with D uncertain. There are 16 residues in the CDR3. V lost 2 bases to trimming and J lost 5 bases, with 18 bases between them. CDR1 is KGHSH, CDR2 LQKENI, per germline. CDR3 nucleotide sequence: TGTGCCAGCTCACCAGGGCGGCAGTTGAGAATGGAGACCCAGTACTTC. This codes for CASSPGRQLRMETQYF. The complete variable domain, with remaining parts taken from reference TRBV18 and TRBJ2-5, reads NAGVMQNPRHLVRRRGQEARLRCSPMKGHSHVYWYRQLPEEGLKFMVYLQKENIIDESGMPKERFSAEFPKEGPSILRIQQVVRGDSAAYFCASSPGRQLRMETQYFGPGTRLLVL.

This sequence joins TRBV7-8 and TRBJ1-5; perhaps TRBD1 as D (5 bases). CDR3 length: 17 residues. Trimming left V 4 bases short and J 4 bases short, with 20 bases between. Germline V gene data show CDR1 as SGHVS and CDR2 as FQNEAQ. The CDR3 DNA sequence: TGTGCCAGCAGCTCTGCCTATACAGGACTCATTAATCAGCCCCAGCATTTT. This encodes CASSSAYTGLINQPQHF.

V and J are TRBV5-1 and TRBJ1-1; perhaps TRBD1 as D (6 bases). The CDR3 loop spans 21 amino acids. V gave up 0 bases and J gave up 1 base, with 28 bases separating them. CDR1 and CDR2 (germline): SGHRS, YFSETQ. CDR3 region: CASSLAQQGLKSGLGNTEAFF. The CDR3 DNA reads TGCGCCAGCAGCTTGGCCCAACAGGGTCTAAAATCCGGTCTCGGGAACACTGAAGCTTTCTTT.

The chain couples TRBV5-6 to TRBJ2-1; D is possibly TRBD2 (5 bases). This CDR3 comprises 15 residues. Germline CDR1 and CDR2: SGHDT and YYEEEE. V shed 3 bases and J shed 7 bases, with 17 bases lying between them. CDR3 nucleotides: TGTGCCAGCAGCTCCTTTGACGGGGTTGGAAATGAGCAGTTCTTC. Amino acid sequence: CASSSFDGVGNEQFF.

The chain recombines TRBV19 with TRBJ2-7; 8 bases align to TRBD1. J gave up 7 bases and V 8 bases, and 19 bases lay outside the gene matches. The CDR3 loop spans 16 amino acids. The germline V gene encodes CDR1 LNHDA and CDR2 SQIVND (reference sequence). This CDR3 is CASPKTAGRGRKEQYF. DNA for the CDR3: TGTGCCAGTCCAAAGACTGCCGGCAGGGGGCGAAAAGAGCAGTACTTC.

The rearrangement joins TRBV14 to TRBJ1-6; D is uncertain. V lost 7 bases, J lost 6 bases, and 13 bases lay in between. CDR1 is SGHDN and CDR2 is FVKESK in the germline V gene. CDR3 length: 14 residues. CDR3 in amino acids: CASTLRGSNSPLHF. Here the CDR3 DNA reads TGTGCCAGCACCCTGCGCGGATCTAATTCACCCCTCCACTTT.

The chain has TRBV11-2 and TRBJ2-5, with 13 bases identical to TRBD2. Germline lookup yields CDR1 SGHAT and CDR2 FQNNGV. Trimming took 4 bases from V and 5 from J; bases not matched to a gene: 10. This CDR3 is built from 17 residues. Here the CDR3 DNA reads TGTGCCAGCAGCTCCGGGACTAGCGGGAAAGTCGGCGAGACCCAGTACTTC. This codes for CASSSGTSGKVGETQYF.

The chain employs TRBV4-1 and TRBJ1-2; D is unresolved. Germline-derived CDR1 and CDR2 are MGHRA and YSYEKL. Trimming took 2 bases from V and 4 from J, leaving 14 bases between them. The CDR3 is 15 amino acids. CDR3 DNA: TGCGCCAGCAGCCAACGGACGGAGGCGTTCTATGGCTACACCTTC. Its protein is CASSQRTEAFYGYTF.

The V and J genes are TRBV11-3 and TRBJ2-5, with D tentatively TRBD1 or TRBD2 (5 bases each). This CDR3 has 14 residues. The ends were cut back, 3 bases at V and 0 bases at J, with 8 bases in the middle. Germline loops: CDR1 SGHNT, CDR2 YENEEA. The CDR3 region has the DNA TGTGCCAGCAGCTTGGGACCGAACCAAGAGACCCAGTACTTC. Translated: CASSLGPNQETQYF.

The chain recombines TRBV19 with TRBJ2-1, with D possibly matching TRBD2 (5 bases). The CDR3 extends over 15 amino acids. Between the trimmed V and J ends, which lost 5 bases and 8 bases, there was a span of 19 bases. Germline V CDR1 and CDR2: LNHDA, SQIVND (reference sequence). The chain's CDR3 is CASSPEGGRADEQFF. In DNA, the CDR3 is TGTGCCAGTAGTCCGGAAGGCGGGCGGGCTGATGAGCAGTTCTTC.

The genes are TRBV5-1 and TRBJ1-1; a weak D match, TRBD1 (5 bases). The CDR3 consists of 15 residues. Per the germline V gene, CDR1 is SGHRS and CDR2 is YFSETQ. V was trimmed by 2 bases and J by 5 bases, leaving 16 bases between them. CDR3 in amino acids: CASSFIGAGKTEAFF. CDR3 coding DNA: TGCGCCAGCAGCTTCATTGGGGCTGGGAAGACTGAAGCTTTCTTT.